Sequencing of this T cell receptor beta chain was carried out in a study of CD8 T cells in Susac syndrome. This clonotype is a singleton in its sample. CDR1 and CDR2 (germline): SGHTA, FQGNSA. This CDR3 is built from 14 residues. Trimming removed 5 bases from V and 9 bases from J, with 17 bases in between. The authors reverse transcribed 0.5 to 1 ug RNA with random hexamers. Amplification of the TCR beta CDR3 was carried out by immunoSEQ multiplex PCR, which spanned a total of 54 Vbeta and 13 Jbeta segments. TCRdb re-derived calls from the immunoSEQ multiplex PCR reads in MiXCR, one entry per CDR3 protein. The data show approximately 150,000 distinct CDR3 sequences, with roughly 80% seen just once and 0.45% to 0.65% held by the top ten. In contrast to the negatively isolated CD8+ and CD4+ T cells, TEMRA cells were FACS-enriched.

This sequence originates from a human donor with multiple sclerosis. The chain carries TRBV7-2 and TRBJ2-1, with D maybe TRBD1 (5 bases). The sequencing input was CD8+ T cells from PBMCs. The CDR3, as DNA: TGTGCCAGCAGCCTGTTAACCCCCCAGGGTGAGCAGTTCTTC. Residues: CASSLLTPQGEQFF.